This T cell receptor beta chain came from a study of preoperative IRX-2 immunotherapy in early breast cancer. Regarding this clone: Sequence at one end of the junction differs from germline and may be a read error.

The sample's treatment: preoperative locoregional IRX-2 cytokine immunotherapy. Preoperative locoregional IRX-2 cytokine immunotherapy was tested in the phase Ib source study. This CDR3 is 15 amino acids long. From germline, CDR1 is MNHGY and CDR2 SAAAGT. Repertoires were generated with immunoSEQ multiplex PCR, while TCRdb's copy carries only in-frame clones and drops some. The table has tens of thousands of clones, more than 65% seen once. This TCR was recovered from a human donor with breast cancer. The chain links TRBV6-8 to TRBJ1-3; tentatively, D is TRBD1 (6 bases). The sample in question was lymph node tissue, obtained before IRX-2 immunotherapy. CDR3 residues: CAISIQGSVANTIYF. CDR3 DNA: TGTGCCATCAGTATCCAGGGGTCGGTGGCAAACACCATATATTTT.